This passage covers 18 T cell receptor beta chains from one sample sequenced in a study of regulatory T cells in long-lasting Graves disease. Time point in this sample: newly diagnosed GD, antithyroid drugs for less than 3 months. PBMCs were the source of the RNA used for TCR sequencing. Arm-PCR with iRepertoire HTBI primers amplified the CDR3 regions for these TCR beta libraries. TCRdb passed the multiplex PCR reads through MiXCR, listing each CDR3 protein once. The sample yields about half a million distinct CDR3 sequences, 12% seen once. This sample also appeared in a second study, on T cells in Graves' hyperthyroidism and ophthalmopathy.

The material was peripheral blood mononuclear cells (PBMCs), obtained at new diagnosis, from a patient treated with antithyroid drugs. The receptors stem from a woman in her 30s with Graves disease.

On this clonotype itself: A much larger clone lies one base from this, so it may be a read error. The chain is built from TRBV7-3 and TRBJ2-7; 8 bases agree with TRBD2. The length of the CDR3 is 16 residues. V gave up 5 bases and J gave up 3 bases; unmatched junction bases: 12. The germline V gene encodes CDR1 SGHTA and CDR2 FQGTGA. The CDR3 protein is CASSAPGTSVLYEQYF. The CDR3 DNA is TGTGCCAGCAGCGCCCCCGGGACTAGTGTTCTCTACGAGCAGTACTTC.

The chain links TRBV29-1 to TRBJ2-1; 13 nucleotides line up with TRBD2. Germline CDR1 is SQVTM and CDR2 is ANQGSEA. The CDR3 contains 16 residues. Trimming removed 3 bases from V and 5 bases from J; junction bases left unmatched: 7. For the CDR3, the DNA is TGCAGCGTTGACCTATGGGGACTAGCGGGGAACAATGAGCAGTTCTTC. As protein: CSVDLWGLAGNNEQFF.

The chain has TRBV6-2 or TRBV6-3 and TRBJ2-1, with TRBD2 matching 14 bases. CDR1 is MNHEY, CDR2 SVGEGT, per germline. CDR3 length equals 19 residues. V trimming: 0 bases; J trimming: 15 bases; junction bases outside the gene matches: 19. In nucleotides, the CDR3 is TGTGCCAGCAGTTACTCTATCCTGAAGGGACTAGCGGGAGCCCCTCAAAGGTTCTTC. Encoded protein: CASSYSILKGLAGAPQRFF.

This clonotype appeared many times. This chain links TRBV5-1 with TRBJ2-1, with 9 bases matching TRBD1. CDR1 SGHRS and CDR2 YFSETQ come from the germline V gene. J gave up 4 bases and V 4 bases, and 9 bases lay outside the gene matches. This CDR3 has 16 amino acids. CDR3 bases: TGCGCCAGCAGCCCGCGTCTAGGACAGGGGTACAATGAGCAGTTCTTC. Translation gives CASSPRLGQGYNEQFF.

This clonotype was seen only a few times. V is TRBV12-3 or TRBV12-4 and J is TRBJ1-1; D not resolved. The CDR3 length is 13 residues. Trimming took 8 bases from V and 3 from J, leaving 13 bases between them. The CDR3 reads CASRVWGHTEAFF. In DNA form, the CDR3 reads TGTGCCAGCCGGGTTTGGGGTCACACTGAAGCTTTCTTT.

The J gene is TRBJ2-1, the V gene TRBV28; 12 bases are a match to TRBD2. There are 17 residues in the CDR3. Germline V CDR1 and CDR2: MDHEN, SYDVKM. The V and J ends lost 3 bases and 6 bases, in that order; junction bases with no gene match: 9. The CDR3 loop reads CASSFPMLAGGINEQFF. In DNA form, the CDR3 reads TGTGCCAGCAGTTTTCCCATGCTAGCGGGAGGGATCAATGAGCAGTTCTTC.

This clonotype was observed many times. The chain recombines TRBV11-3 with TRBJ2-4; D uncertain. The germline V gene encodes CDR1 SGHNT and CDR2 YENEEA. V lost 3 bases and J lost 0, with 6 bases in between. This CDR3 is 14 amino acids long. CDR3 residues: CASSFERAKNIQYF. The CDR3, as DNA: TGTGCCAGCAGCTTTGAGAGAGCCAAAAACATTCAGTACTTC. Based on the CDR3 plus reference TRBV11-3 and TRBJ2-4, the full variable domain is EAGVVQSPRYKIIEKKQPVAFWCNPISGHNTLYWYLQNLGQGPELLIRYENEEAVDDSQLPKDRFSAERLKGVDSTLKIQPAELGDSAVYLCASSFERAKNIQYFGAGTRLSVL.

Many counts were recorded for this clonotype. J is TRBJ2-1 and V is TRBV6-9; unclear D gene. From germline, CDR1 is MNHGY and CDR2 SVAAGI. The CDR3 is made up of 12 amino acids. Trimming took 4 bases from V and 11 from J, leaving 12 bases between them. This CDR3 is CASSFLSGQQFF. The CDR3, as DNA: TGTGCCAGCAGTTTCCTATCCGGCCAGCAGTTCTTC.

In its sample, this clonotype was seen many times. This chain uses TRBV27 with TRBJ1-2; TRBD1 matches at 10 bases. The CDR3 totals 14 residues. V was pared by 3 bases and J by 7 bases, with 5 bases of the junction left unmatched. CDR1 and CDR2 (germline): MNHEY, SMNVEV (reference sequence). The CDR3 loop reads CASSLTGGFGGYTF. The CDR3 DNA sequence: TGTGCCAGCAGTTTGACAGGGGGCTTTGGTGGCTACACCTTC.

This clonotype showed up many times. This CDR3 is CASSETSGSNEQFF. In DNA form, the CDR3 reads TGTGCCAGCAGTGAGACTAGCGGGAGTAATGAGCAGTTCTTC. The V gene is TRBV6-4, the J gene TRBJ2-1; 12 bases line up with TRBD2. From germline, CDR1 is MRHNA and CDR2 SNTAGT. Trimming removed 3 bases from V and 7 bases from J; junction bases left unmatched: 1. The CDR3 has 14 amino acids.

This clonotype was seen ten or more times. The chain links TRBV6-2 or TRBV6-3 to TRBJ1-6; maybe TRBD1 (5 bases). V was trimmed by 8 bases and J by 0 bases, leaving 8 bases between them. CDR1 MNHEY and CDR2 SVGEGT come from the germline V gene. The CDR3 is 14 residues long. CDR3 sequence: CASWGSSYNSPLHF. The CDR3 bases are TGTGCCAGCTGGGGGAGCTCCTATAATTCACCCCTCCACTTT.

This clonotype has ten or more counts. The CDR3, as DNA: TGTGCCAGTAGTATAGATGGGATAGCGGGAGGGCCAAACCCTCCCAGTGAGCAGTTCTTC. Encoded protein: CASSIDGIAGGPNPPSEQFF. This rearrangement joins TRBV19 to TRBJ2-1, with 11 bases aligning to TRBD2. This CDR3 region has 20 residues. V gave up 0 bases and J gave up 9 bases; unmatched junction bases: 19. The germline V gene encodes CDR1 LNHDA and CDR2 SQIVND (reference sequence).

This clonotype was detected many times. The chain carries TRBV28 and TRBJ2-1; 9 nucleotides line up with TRBD2. CDR1 is MDHEN, CDR2 SYDVKM, per germline. J gave up 0 bases and V 3 bases, and 3 bases lay outside the gene matches. The CDR3 spans 16 residues. CDR3 in amino acids: CASSFLAGSSYNEQFF. In nucleotides, the CDR3 is TGTGCCAGCAGTTTCCTAGCGGGAAGCTCCTACAATGAGCAGTTCTTC.

Points on this clonotype: Given a far larger clone just one base away, this is likely a sequencing read error. Because the CDR3's place on the DNA is in doubt, the DNA is left out and the CDR3 is given as listed by TCRdb. This chain connects TRBV11-2 to TRBJ2-1; the table's D call TRBD2 went unverified against the DNA. Germline assignment: CDR1 SGHAT and CDR2 FQNNGV. With termini counted, the CDR3 has 15 amino acids. The CDR3 here is CASSRVAGGNNEHFF.

This clonotype was seen ten or more times. The DNA for the CDR3 is TGTGCCAGCAGCCAGTTTTTTGCGGCGCTCTCCTACAATGAGCAGTTCTTC. It specifies CASSQFFAALSYNEQFF. The chain recombines TRBV3-1 with TRBJ2-1; the D is unclear. The CDR3 is made up of 17 amino acids. Per germline, CDR1 LGHDT and CDR2 YNNKEL (reference sequence). The ends were cut back, 3 bases at V and 0 bases at J, with 15 bases in the middle.

This clonotype was recorded at least ten times. The rearrangement joins TRBV18 to TRBJ2-5, with a tentative D call TRBD2 (5 bases). Germline values: CDR1 KGHSH, CDR2 LQKENI. Trimming removed 3 bases from V and 5 bases from J, with 16 bases in between. This CDR3 spans 15 amino acids. In nucleotides, the CDR3 is TGTGCCAGCTCACCGTTGAGGGCCGGTGGGGAGACCCAGTACTTC. This translates into CASSPLRAGGETQYF.

This clonotype occurred many times. CDR3 sequence reads: CASSLGRRVNEQYF. CDR3 bases: TGTGCCAGCAGCTTAGGTCGCAGGGTGAACGAGCAGTACTTC. This rearrangement joins TRBV11-3 to TRBJ2-7; D possibly corresponds to TRBD1 (5 bases). This CDR3 is built from 14 residues. The germline CDR1 and CDR2 sequences are SGHNT and YENEEA. Trimming took 1 base from V and 5 from J, leaving 12 bases between them.

This clonotype was counted ten times or more. This chain joins TRBV12-3 or TRBV12-4 and TRBJ1-5; D not certain. Trimming took 3 bases from V and 1 from J, leaving 7 bases between them. This CDR3 contains 14 residues. The CDR3 here is CASSFSGSNQPQHF. Written as DNA, the CDR3 is TGTGCCAGCAGTTTCTCGGGGAGCAATCAGCCCCAGCATTTT.